The T cell receptor (beta chain) under discussion was sequenced for a study of blood T cell repertoires in COVID-19. The CDR3 is made up of 14 amino acids. V gave up 6 bases and J gave up 6 bases, with 18 bases separating them. The germline V gene encodes CDR1 MNHEY and CDR2 SVGAGI. Profiled with immunoSEQ multiplex PCR; TCRdb holds only in-frame clones, not every one. The table lists about 50,000 clones, roughly nine tenths of them singletons, with roughly 9.7% in the top ten. The chain employs TRBV6-5 and TRBJ2-7, with D tentatively TRBD2 (7 bases). The sequence was obtained from an elderly woman with acute or convalescent COVID-19. The material sequenced was peripheral blood. Written as DNA, the CDR3 is TGTGCCAGCAGGCGGGGGCTAGCGGCAGCCGAGCAGTACTTC. Translated: CASRRGLAAAEQYF.